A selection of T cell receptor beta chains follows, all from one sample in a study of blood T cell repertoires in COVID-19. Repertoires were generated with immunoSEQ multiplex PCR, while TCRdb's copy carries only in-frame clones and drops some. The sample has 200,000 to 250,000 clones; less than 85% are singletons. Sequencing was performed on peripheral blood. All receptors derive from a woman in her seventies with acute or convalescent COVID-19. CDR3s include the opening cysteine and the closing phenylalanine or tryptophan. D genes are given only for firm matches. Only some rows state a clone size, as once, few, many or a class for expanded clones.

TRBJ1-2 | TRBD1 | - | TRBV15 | CATSTGQGDGYTF | TGTGCCACCAGCACCGGACAGGGGGATGGCTACACCTTC
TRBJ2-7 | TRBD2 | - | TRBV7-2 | CASRVAGGPYEQYF | TGTGCCAGCCGAGTAGCGGGGGGGCCGTACGAGCAGTACTTC
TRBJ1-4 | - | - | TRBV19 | CASSIGGNEKLFF | TGTGCCAGTAGTATTGGGGGGAATGAAAAACTGTTTTTT
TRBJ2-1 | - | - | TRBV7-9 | CASSLVAGTYNEQFF | TGTGCCAGCAGCTTAGTAGCCGGGACCTACAATGAGCAGTTCTTC
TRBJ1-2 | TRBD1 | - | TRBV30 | CAWRQGAGGYTF | TGTGCCTGGCGGCAGGGGGCTGGGGGCTACACCTTC
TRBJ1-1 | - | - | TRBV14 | CASSQDSMNTEAFF | TGTGCCAGCAGCCAGGACTCCATGAACACTGAAGCTTTCTTT
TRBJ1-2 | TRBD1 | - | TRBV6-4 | CASSDGTGGPRNYGYTF | TGTGCCAGCAGTGACGGGACAGGGGGTCCTCGGAACTATGGCTACACCTTC
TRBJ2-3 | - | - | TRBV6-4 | CASRGLNTDTQYF | TGTGCCAGCAGGGGACTTAACACAGATACGCAGTATTTT
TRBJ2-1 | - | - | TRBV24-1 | CATQSSGPAGGNEQFF | TGTGCCACGCAGTCTTCCGGGCCAGCAGGAGGGAATGAGCAGTTCTTC
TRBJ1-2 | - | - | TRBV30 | CAWSSGARGYGYTF | TGTGCCTGGAGTAGTGGCGCCCGGGGCTATGGCTACACCTTC
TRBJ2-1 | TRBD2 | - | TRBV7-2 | CASSPGRTSGGARNEQFF | TGTGCCAGCAGCCCAGGAAGGACTAGCGGGGGGGCGCGTAATGAGCAGTTCTTC
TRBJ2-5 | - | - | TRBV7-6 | CASSLGSGRGEETQYF | TGTGCCAGCAGCTTGGGTTCGGGGCGGGGAGAGGAGACCCAGTACTTC
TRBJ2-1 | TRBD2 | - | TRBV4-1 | CASSQAPGLASNEQFF | TGCGCCAGCAGCCAAGCACCGGGACTAGCCAGCAATGAGCAGTTCTTC
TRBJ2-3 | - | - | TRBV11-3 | CASSLVGPLGVDTQYF | TGTGCCAGCAGCTTAGTAGGGCCGCTCGGGGTGGATACGCAGTATTTT
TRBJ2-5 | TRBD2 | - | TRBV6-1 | CASSEAVAGGSETQYF | TGTGCCAGCAGTGAAGCAGTAGCGGGAGGGTCGGAGACCCAGTACTTC
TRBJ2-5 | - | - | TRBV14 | CASSQIYETQYF | TGTGCCAGCAGCCAAATTTATGAGACCCAGTACTTC
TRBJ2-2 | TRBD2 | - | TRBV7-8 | CASSLVASGTFTGELFF | TGTGCCAGCAGCTTAGTGGCTAGCGGGACGTTCACCGGGGAGCTGTTTTTT
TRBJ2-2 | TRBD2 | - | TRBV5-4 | CASSPRRGAFTGELFF | TGTGCCAGCAGTCCTCGGCGGGGGGCCTTCACCGGGGAGCTGTTTTTT
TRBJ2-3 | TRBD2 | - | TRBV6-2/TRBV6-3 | CASSYGALAGGSTDTQYF | TGTGCCAGCAGTTACGGGGCGCTAGCGGGGGGGAGCACAGATACGCAGTATTTT
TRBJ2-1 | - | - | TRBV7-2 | CASSLDTNEQFF | TGTGCCAGCAGCCTGGACACCAATGAGCAGTTCTTC
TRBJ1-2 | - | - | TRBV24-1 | CATSDGQVPGIGYTF | TGTGCCACCAGTGATGGGCAGGTTCCCGGTATTGGCTACACCTTC
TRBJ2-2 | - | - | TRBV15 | CATSRDLGAGGELFF | TGTGCCACCAGCAGAGATTTGGGGGCGGGCGGGGAGCTGTTTTTT
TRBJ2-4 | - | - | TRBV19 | CASSPWDTNIQYF | TGTGCCAGTAGTCCTTGGGACACAAACATTCAGTACTTC
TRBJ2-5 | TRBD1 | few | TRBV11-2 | CASSSLTGTVQETQYF | TGTGCCAGCAGCTCCTTGACAGGGACGGTCCAAGAGACCCAGTACTTC
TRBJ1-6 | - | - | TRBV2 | CASSASLRDNSPLHF | TGTGCCAGCAGCGCAAGTCTACGGGATAATTCACCCCTCCACTTT
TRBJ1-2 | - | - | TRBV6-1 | CASSEGIGVYGYTF | TGTGCCAGCAGTGAGGGAATAGGGGTCTATGGCTACACCTTC
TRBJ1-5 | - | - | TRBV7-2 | CASSRPGSQPQHF | TGTGCCAGCAGCCGCCCGGGGAGTCAGCCCCAGCATTTT
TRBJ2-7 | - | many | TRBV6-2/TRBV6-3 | CASSDNYEQYF | TGTGCCAGCAGCGACAACTACGAGCAGTACTTC
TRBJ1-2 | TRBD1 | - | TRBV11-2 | CASSLSQGAYGYTF | TGTGCCAGCAGCTTAAGCCAGGGGGCATATGGCTACACCTTC
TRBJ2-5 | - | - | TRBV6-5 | CASSQDRRVTETQYF | TGTGCCAGCAGTCAGGACAGGAGGGTGACAGAGACCCAGTACTTC
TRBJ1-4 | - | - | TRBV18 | CASSPLETGLANEKLFF | TGTGCCAGCTCACCGCTCGAGACAGGCCTGGCTAATGAAAAACTGTTTTTT
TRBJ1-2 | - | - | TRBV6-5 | CASTLPHSGYTF | TGTGCCAGCACCCTTCCCCACAGTGGGTACACCTTC
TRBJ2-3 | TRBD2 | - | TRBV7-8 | CASSSRLAGGGDTQYF | TGTGCCAGCAGCTCCCGACTAGCGGGGGGCGGGGATACGCAGTATTTT
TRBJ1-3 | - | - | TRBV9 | CASSVDGRVSGNTIYF | TGTGCCAGCAGCGTAGACGGCAGGGTCTCTGGAAACACCATATATTTT
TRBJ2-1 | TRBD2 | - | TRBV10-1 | CASSGLAGRDNEQFF | TGCGCCAGCAGCGGACTAGCGGGGAGAGACAATGAGCAGTTCTTC
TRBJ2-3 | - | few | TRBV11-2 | CASSLELAGDTQYF | TGTGCCAGCAGCTTAGAACTAGCCGGGGATACGCAGTATTTT
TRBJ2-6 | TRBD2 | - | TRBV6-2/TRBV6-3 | CASSISVGRGGFSGANVLTF | TGTGCCAGCAGTATCTCCGTGGGGCGGGGGGGCTTCTCTGGGGCCAACGTCCTGACTTTC
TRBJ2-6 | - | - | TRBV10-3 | CAISDRGAGANVLTF | TGTGCCATCAGTGACAGGGGTGCGGGGGCCAACGTCCTGACTTTC
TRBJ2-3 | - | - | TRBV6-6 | CASSPSEITQYF | TGTGCCAGCAGCCCGTCCGAGATAACGCAGTATTTT
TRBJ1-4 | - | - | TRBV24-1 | CATSDRPGNHRISSEKLFF | TGTGCCACCAGTGACCGACCGGGGAACCATCGGATTTCCTCTGAAAAACTGTTTTTT
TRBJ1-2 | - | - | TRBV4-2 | CASSQDNSGTNYGYTF | TGTGCCAGCAGCCAAGATAACTCAGGGACTAACTATGGCTACACCTTC